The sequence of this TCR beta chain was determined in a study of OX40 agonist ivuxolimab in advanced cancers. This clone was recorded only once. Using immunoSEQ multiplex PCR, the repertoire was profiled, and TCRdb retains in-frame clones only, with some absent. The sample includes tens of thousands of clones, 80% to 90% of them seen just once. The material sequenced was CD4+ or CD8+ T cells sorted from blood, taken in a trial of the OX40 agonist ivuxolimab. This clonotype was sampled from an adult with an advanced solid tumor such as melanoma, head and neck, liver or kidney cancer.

The CDR3 DNA is TGTGCCAGCAGCCAACAGGGGACAGGGGCCAAAAAACTGTTTTTT. Its protein is CASSQQGTGAKKLFF. J is TRBJ1-4 and V is TRBV4-2, with 10 bases identical to TRBD1. This CDR3 spans 15 amino acids. Germline V lookup: CDR1 LGHNA, CDR2 YNFKEQ. Unmatched junction bases numbered 6, after V lost 2 bases and J lost 9 bases.